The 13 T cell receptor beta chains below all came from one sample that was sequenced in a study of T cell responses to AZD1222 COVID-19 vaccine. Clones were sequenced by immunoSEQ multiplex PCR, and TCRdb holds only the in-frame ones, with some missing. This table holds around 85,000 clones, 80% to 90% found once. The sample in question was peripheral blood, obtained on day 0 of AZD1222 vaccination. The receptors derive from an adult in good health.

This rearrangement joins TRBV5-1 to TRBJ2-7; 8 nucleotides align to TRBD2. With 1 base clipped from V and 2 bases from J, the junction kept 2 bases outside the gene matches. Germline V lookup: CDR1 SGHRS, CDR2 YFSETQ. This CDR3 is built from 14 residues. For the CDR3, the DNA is TGCGCCAGCAGCTTGACTAGCGGCCCCTACGAGCAGTACTTC. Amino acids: CASSLTSGPYEQYF.

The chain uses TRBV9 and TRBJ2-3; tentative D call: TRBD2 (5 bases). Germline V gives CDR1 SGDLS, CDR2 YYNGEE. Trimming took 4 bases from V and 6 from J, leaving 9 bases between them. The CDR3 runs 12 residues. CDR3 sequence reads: CASSRTSDTQYF. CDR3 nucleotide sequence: TGTGCCAGCAGCAGGACTTCGGATACGCAGTATTTT.

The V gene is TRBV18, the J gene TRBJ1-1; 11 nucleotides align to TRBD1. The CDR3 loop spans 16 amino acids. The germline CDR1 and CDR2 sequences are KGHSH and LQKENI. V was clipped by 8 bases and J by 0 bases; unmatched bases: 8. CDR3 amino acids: CASIRDRGRVNTEAFF. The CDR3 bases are TGTGCCAGCATACGGGACAGGGGGAGGGTGAACACTGAAGCTTTCTTT.

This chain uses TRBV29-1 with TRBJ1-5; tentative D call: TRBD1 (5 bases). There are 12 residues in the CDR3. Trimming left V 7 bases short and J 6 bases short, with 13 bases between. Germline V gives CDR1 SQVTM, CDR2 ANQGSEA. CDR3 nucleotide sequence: TGCAGCGCTGGGACGGCCGGTCAGCCCCAGCATTTT. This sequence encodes CSAGTAGQPQHF.

CDR3 nucleotide sequence: TGTGCCAGCAGCTCGGACAGGATAGAAGCCTTCACCCTCCACTTT. It encodes CASSSDRIEAFTLHF. The chain joins TRBV7-9 to TRBJ1-6; 7 nucleotides line up with TRBD1. Unmatched junction bases numbered 14, after V lost 4 bases and J lost 14 bases. The CDR3 is 15 residues long. CDR1 SEHNR and CDR2 FQNEAQ come from the germline V gene (reference sequence). The full variable domain, completed using reference TRBV7-9 and TRBJ1-6, is DTGVSQNPRHKITKRGQNVTFRCDPISEHNRLYWYRQTLGQGPEFLTYFQNEAQLEKSRLLSDRFSAERPKGSFSTLEIQRTEQGDSAMYLCASSSDRIEAFTLHFGNGTRLTVT.

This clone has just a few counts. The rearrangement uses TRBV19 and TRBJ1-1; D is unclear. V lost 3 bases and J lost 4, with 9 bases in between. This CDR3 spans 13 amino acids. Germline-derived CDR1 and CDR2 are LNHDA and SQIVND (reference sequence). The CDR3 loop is CASSIGLSTEAFF. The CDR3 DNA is TGTGCCAGTAGTATCGGGTTAAGCACTGAAGCTTTCTTT.

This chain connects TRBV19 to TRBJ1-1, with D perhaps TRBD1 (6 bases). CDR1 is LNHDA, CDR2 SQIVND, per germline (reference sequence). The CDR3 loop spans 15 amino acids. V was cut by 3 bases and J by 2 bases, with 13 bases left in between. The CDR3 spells CASSMGRDKNTEAFF. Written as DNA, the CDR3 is TGTGCCAGTAGTATGGGTCGGGACAAAAACACTGAAGCTTTCTTT. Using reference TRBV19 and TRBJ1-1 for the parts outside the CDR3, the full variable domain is DGGITQSPKYLFRKEGQNVTLSCEQNLNHDAMYWYRQDPGQGLRLIYYSQIVNDFQKGDIAEGYSVSREKKESFPLTVTSAQKNPTAFYLCASSMGRDKNTEAFFGQGTRLTVV.

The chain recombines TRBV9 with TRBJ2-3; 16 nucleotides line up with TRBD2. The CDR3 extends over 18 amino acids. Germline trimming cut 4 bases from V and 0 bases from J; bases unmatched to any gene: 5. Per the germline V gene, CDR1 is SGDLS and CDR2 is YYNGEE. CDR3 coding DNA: TGTGCCAGCAGCATAGGGACTAGCGGGGGGGTTAGCACAGATACGCAGTATTTT. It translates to CASSIGTSGGVSTDTQYF.

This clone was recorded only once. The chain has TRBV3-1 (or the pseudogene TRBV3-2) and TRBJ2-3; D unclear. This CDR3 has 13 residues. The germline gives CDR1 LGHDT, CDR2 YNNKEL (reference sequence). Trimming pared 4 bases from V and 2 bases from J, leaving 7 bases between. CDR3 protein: CASSPQATDTQYF. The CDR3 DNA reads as TGTGCCAGCAGCCCACAAGCCACAGATACGCAGTATTTT.

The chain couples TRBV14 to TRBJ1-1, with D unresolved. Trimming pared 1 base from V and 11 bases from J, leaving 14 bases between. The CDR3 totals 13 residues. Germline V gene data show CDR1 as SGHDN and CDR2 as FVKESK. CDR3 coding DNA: TGTGCCAGCAGCCAAGTCGGAGCGGCTGGGGCTTTCTTT. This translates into CASSQVGAAGAFF.

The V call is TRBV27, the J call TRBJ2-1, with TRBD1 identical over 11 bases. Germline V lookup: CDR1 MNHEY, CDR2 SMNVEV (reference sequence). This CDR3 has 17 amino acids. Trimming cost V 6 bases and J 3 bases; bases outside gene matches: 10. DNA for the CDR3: TGTGCCAGCAGACGAACGCCGGGACAGGGGGACTACAATGAGCAGTTCTTC. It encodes CASRRTPGQGDYNEQFF.

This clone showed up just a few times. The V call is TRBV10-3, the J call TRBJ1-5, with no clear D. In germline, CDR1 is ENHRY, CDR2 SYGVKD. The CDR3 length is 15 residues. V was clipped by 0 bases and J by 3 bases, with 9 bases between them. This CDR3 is CAISESDSFNQPQHF. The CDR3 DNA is TGTGCCATCAGTGAGTCGGATAGTTTCAATCAGCCCCAGCATTTT.

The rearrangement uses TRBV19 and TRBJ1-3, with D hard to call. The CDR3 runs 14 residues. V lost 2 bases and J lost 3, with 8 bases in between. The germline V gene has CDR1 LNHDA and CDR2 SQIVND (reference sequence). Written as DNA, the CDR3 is TGTGCCAGTAGTATATCGTTCGGTGGAAACACCATATATTTT. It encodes CASSISFGGNTIYF.